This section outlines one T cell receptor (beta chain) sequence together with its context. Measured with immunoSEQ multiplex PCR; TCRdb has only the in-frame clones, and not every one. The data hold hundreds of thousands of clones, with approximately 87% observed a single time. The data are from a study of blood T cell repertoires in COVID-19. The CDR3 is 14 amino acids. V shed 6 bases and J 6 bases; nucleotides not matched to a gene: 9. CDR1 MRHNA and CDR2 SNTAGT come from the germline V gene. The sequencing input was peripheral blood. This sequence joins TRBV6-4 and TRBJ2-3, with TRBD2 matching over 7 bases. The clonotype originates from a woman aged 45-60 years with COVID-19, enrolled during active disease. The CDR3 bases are TGTGCCAGCAGCCCGGGGAGCGGGAAGGATACGCAGTATTTT. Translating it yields CASSPGSGKDTQYF.